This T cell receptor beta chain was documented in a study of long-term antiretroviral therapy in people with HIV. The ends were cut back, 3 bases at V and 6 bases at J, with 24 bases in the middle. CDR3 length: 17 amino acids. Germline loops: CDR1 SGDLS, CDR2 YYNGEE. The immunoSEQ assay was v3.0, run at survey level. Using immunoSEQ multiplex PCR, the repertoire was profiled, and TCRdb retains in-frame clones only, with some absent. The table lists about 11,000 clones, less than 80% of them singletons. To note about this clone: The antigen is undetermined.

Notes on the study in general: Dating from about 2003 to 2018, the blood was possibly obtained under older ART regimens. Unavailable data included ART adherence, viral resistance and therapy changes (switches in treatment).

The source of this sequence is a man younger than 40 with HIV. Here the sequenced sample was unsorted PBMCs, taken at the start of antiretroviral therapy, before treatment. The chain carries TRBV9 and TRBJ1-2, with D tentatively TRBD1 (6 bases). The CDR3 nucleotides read TGTGCCAGCAGCGCTAAGGTTGGGGGCGCGCATATCGATGGCTACACCTTC. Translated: CASSAKVGGAHIDGYTF.